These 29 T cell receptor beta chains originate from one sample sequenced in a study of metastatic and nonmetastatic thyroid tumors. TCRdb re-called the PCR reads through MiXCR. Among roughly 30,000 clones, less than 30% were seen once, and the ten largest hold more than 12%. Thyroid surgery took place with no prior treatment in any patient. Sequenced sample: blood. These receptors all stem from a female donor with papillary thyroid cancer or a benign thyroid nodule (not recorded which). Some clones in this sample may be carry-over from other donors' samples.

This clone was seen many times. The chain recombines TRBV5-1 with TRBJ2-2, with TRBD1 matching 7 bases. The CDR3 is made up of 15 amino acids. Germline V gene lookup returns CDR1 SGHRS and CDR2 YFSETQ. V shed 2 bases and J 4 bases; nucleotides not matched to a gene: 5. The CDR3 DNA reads TGCGCCAGCAGCTTACAGGGGTCTGGCACCGGGGAGCTGTTTTTT. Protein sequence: CASSLQGSGTGELFF. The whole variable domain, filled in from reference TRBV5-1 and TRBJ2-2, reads KAGVTQTPRYLIKTRGQQVTLSCSPISGHRSVSWYQQTPGQGLQFLFEYFSETQRNKGNFPGRFSGRQFSNSRSEMNVSTLELGDSALYLCASSLQGSGTGELFFGEGSRLTVL.

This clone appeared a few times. The CDR3 spells CASSEGWGRRVDEQYF. In nucleotides, the CDR3 is TGTGCCAGCAGTGAAGGGTGGGGGCGCAGGGTCGACGAGCAGTACTTC. The chain has TRBV2 and TRBJ2-7, with D possibly matching TRBD1 (6 bases). Deletions cut 1 base from V and 5 bases from J, with 18 bases between. Germline CDR1 is SNHLY and CDR2 is FYNNEI. The CDR3 totals 16 residues.

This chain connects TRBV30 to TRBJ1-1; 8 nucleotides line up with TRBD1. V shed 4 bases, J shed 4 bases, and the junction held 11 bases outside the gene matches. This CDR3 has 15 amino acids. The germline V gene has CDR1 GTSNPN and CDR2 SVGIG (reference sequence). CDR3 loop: CAWTGAGGAATEAFF. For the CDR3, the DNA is TGTGCCTGGACGGGGGCAGGGGGCGCAGCCACTGAAGCTTTCTTT.

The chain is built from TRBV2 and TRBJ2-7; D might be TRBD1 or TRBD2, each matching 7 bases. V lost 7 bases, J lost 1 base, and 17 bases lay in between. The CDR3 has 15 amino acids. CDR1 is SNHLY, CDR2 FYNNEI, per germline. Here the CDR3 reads CASKGGWDSSYEQYF. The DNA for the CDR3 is TGTGCCAGCAAGGGAGGGTGGGACAGTTCCTACGAGCAGTACTTC.

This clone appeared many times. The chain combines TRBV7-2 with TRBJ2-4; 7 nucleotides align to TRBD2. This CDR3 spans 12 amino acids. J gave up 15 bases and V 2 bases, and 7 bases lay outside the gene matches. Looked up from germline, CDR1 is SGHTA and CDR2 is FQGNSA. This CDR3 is CASSLPAGLWYF. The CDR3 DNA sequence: TGTGCCAGCAGCTTACCAGCGGGGTTGTGGTACTTC.

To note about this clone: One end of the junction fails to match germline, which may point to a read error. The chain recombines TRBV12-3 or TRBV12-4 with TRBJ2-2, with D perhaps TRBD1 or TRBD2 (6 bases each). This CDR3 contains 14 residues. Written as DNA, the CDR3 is TGTGCCAGCATTCCCGGGGGCACAGCCGGGGAGCTGTTCTTT. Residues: CASIPGGTAGELFF.

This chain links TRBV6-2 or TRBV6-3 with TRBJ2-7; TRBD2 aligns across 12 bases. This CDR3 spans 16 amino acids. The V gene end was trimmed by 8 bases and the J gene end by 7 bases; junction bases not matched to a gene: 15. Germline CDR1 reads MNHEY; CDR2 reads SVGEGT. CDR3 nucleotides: TGTGCCAGCGCCAATCATACTAGCGGGAGGCCCAGGGAGCAGTACTTC. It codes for CASANHTSGRPREQYF.

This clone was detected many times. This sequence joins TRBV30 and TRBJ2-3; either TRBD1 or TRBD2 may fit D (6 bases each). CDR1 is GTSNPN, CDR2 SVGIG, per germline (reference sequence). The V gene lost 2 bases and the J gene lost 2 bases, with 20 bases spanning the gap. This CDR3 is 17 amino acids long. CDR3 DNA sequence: TGTGCCTGGAGTAGGGGGGCCACGGCCCCCTTCACAGATACGCAGTATTTT. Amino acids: CAWSRGATAPFTDTQYF.

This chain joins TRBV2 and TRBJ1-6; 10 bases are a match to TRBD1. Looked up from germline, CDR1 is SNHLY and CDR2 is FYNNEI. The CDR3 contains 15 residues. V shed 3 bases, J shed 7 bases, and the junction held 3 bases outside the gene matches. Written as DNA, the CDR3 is TGTGCCAGCAGTGAGACAGGGGGCGAGAATTCACCCCTCCACTTT. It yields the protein CASSETGGENSPLHF. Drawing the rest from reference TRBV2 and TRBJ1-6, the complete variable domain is EPEVTQTPSHQVTQMGQEVILRCVPISNHLYFYWYRQILGQKVEFLVSFYNNEISEKSEIFDDQFSVERPDGSNFTLKIRSTKLEDSAMYFCASSETGGENSPLHFGNGTRLTVT.

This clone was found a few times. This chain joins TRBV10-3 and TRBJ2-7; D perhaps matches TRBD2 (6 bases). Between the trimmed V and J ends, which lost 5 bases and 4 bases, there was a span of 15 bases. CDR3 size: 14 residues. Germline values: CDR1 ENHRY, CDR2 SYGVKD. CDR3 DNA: TGTGCCATCAGTAGACTAGAAGTGGTATACGAGCAGTACTTC. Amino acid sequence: CAISRLEVVYEQYF.

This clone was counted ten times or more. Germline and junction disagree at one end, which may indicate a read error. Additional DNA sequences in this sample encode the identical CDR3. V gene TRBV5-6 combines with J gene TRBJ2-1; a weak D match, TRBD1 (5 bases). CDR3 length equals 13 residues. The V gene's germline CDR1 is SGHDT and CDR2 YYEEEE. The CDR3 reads CASSLVQGNEQFF. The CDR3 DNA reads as TGTGCCAGCAGCTTGGTGCAGGGAAATGAGCAATTCTTC. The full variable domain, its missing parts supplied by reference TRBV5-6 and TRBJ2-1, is DAGVTQSPTHLIKTRGQQVTLRCSPKSGHDTVSWYQQALGQGPQFIFQYYEEEERQRGNFPDRFSGHQFPNYSSELNVNALLLGDSALYLCASSLVQGNEQFFGPGTRLTVL.

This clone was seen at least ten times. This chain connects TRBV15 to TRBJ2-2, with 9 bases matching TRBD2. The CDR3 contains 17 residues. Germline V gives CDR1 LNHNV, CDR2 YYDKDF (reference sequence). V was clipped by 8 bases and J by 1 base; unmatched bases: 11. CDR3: CATRGLRLAENTGELFF. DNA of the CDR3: TGTGCCACCCGCGGACTCCGACTAGCGGAGAACACCGGGGAGCTGTTTTTT.

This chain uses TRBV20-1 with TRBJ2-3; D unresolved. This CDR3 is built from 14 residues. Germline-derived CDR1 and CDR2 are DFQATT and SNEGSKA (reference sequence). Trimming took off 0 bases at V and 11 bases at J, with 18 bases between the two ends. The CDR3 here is CSARDWVAKNKQYF. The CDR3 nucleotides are TGCAGTGCTAGAGATTGGGTAGCCAAAAATAAGCAGTATTTT.

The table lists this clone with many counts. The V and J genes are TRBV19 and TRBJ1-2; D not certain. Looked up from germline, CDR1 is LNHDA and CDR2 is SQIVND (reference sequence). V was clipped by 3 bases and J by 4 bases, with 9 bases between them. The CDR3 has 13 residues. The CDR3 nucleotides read TGTGCCAGTAGTATCGACGAGATCTATGGCTACACCTTC. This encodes CASSIDEIYGYTF.

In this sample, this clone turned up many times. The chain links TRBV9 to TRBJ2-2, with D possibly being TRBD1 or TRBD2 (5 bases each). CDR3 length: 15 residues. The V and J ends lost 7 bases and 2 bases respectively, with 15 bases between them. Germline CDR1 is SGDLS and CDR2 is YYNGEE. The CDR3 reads CASGQGVHNTGELFF. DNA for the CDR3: TGTGCCAGCGGTCAGGGAGTACACAACACCGGGGAGCTGTTTTTT.

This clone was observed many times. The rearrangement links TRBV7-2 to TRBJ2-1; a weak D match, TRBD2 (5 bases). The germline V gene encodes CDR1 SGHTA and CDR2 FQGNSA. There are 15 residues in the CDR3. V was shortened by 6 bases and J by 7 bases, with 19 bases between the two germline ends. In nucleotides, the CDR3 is TGTGCCAGCAGGATCGACTGGAGGATTACGAATGAGCAGTTCTTC. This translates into CASRIDWRITNEQFF. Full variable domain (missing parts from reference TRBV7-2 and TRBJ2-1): GAGVSQSPSNKVTEKGKDVELRCDPISGHTALYWYRQSLGQGLEFLIYFQGNSAPDKSGLPSDRFSAERTGGSVSTLTIQRTQQEDSAVYLCASRIDWRITNEQFFGPGTRLTVL.

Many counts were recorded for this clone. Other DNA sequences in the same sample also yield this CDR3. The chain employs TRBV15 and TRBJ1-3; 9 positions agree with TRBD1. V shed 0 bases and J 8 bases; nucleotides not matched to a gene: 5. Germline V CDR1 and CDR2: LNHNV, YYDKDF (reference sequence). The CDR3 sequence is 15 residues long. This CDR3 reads CATSRETGGSDTIYF. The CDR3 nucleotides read TGTGCCACCAGCAGAGAAACAGGGGGCTCGGACACCATATATTTT.

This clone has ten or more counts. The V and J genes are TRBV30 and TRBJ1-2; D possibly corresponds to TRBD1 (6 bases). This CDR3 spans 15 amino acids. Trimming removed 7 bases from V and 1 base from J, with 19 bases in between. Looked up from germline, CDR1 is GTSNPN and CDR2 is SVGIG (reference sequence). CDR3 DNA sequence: TGTGCCTTCAAGAAGGGGGGGCAGGTTAACTATGGCTACACCTTC. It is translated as CAFKKGGQVNYGYTF.

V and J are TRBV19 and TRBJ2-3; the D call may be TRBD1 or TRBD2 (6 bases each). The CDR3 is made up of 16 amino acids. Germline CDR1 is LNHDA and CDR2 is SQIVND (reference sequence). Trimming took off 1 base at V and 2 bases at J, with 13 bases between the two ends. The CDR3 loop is CASSIAAGEDTDTQYF. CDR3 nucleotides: TGTGCCAGTAGTATAGCCGCAGGGGAGGACACAGATACGCAGTATTTT.

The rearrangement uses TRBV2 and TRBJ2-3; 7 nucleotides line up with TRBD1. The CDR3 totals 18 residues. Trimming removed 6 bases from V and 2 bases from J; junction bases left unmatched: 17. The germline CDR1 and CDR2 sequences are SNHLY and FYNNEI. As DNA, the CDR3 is TGTGCCAGCAGAGTTTCAGGGGGAATGGTTCTTTCCACAGATACGCAGTATTTT. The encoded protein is CASRVSGGMVLSTDTQYF.

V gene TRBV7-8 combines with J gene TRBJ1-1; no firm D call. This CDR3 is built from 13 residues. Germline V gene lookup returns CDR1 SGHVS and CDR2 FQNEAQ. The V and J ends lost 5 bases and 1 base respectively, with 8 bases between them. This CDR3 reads CASSVYSNTEAFF. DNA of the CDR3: TGTGCCAGCAGCGTGTATTCGAACACTGAAGCTTTCTTT. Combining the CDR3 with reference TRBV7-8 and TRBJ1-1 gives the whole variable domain GAGVSQSPRYKVAKRGQDVALRCDPISGHVSLFWYQQALGQGPEFLTYFQNEAQLDKSGLPSDRFFAERPEGSVSTLKIQRTQQEDSAVYLCASSVYSNTEAFFGQGTRLTVV.

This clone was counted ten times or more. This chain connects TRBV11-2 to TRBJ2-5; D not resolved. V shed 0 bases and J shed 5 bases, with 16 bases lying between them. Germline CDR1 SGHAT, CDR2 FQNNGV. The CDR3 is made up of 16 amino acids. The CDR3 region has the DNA TGTGCCAGCAGCTTAGAGGCTAGTGGTTTGGGGGAGACCCAGTACTTC. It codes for CASSLEASGLGETQYF.

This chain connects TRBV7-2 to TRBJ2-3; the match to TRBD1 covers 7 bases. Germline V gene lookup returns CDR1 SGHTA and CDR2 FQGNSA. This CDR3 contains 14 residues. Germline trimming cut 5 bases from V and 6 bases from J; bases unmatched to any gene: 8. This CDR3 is CASSQRGRGDTQYF. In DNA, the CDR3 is TGTGCCAGCAGCCAGAGGGGGCGCGGGGATACGCAGTATTTT.

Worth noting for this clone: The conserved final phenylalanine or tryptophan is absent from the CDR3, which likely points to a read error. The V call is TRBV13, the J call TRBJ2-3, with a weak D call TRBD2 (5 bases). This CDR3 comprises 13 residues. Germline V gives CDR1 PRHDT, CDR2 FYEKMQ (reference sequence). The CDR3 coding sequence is TGTGTCAGCGTAGACTACCCCACAGATACGCAGTATCTT. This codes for CVSVDYPTDTQYL.

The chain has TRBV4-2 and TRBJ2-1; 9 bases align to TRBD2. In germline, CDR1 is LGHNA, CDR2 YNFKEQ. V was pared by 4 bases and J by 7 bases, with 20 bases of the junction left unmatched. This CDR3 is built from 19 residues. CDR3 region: CASSRPGLAMKRAKNEQFF. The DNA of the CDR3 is TGTGCCAGCAGCCGTCCGGGACTAGCCATGAAGCGGGCGAAAAATGAGCAGTTCTTC.

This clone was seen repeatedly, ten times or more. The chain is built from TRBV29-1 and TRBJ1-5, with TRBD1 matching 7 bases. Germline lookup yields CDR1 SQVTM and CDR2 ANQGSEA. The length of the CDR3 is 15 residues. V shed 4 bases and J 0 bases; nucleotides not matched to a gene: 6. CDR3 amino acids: CSVGKGTDSNQPQHF. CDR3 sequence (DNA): TGCAGCGTTGGAAAAGGGACAGATAGCAATCAGCCCCAGCATTTT.

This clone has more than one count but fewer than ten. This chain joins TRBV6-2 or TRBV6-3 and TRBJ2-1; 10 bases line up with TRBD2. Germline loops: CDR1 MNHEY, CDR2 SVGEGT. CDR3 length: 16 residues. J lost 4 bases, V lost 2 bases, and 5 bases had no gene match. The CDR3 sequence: CASSYETSGLYNEQFF. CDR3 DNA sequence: TGTGCCAGCAGTTACGAGACTAGCGGGCTTTACAATGAGCAGTTCTTC.

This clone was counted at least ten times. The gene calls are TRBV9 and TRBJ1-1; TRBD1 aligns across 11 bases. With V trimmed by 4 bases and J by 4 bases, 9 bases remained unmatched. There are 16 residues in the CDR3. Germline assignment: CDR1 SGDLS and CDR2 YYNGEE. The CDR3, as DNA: TGTGCCAGCAGCCCTTACTCCGGGACAGGGGGCACTGAAGCTTTCTTT. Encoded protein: CASSPYSGTGGTEAFF.

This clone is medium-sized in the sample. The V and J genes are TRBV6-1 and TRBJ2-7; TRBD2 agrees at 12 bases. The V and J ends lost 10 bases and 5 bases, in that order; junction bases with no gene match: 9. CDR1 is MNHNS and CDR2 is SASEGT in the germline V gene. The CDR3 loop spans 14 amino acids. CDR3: CAIPLAGGPNEQYF. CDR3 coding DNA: TGTGCCATCCCCCTAGCGGGAGGGCCCAACGAGCAGTACTTC.